This T cell receptor beta chain was profiled in a study of PD-1 blockade in classical Hodgkin lymphoma. Each and every patient relapsed after autologous stem cell transplantation, and patients got differing brentuximab vedotin exposure. Purified CD4+ T cells were obtained from thawed PBMCs through magnetic negative selection. Sequenced by immunoSEQ multiplex PCR; TCRdb stores in-frame clones only, minus some. Among about 35,000 clones listed, 75% to 95% were seen once. The source is a human donor with classical Hodgkin lymphoma. Material: CD4+ T cells from blood, obtained at baseline.

The CDR3: CASSLGAQETQYF. The CDR3 DNA follows: TGCGCCAGCAGCTTGGGGGCCCAGGAGACCCAGTACTTC. The chain has TRBV5-1 and TRBJ2-5, with no clear D. The germline CDR1 and CDR2 sequences are SGHRS and YFSETQ. With 0 bases removed from V and 5 bases from J, the gap between germline ends came to 8 bases. The CDR3 extends over 13 amino acids.